Presented here are 21 T cell receptor beta chains from one specimen sequenced in a study of regulatory T cells in long-lasting Graves disease. This sample's time point: persistent/refractory GD, antithyroid drugs over 5 years with positive TRAb. With RNA extracted from PBMCs as input, the TCR library was made. Construction of the TCR beta libraries employed iRepertoire HTBI primers in conjunction with Arm-PCR of CDR3 regions. TCRdb reanalysed the multiplex PCR reads using MiXCR and keeps one entry per CDR3 protein. The top ten hold roughly 14% of the sample, which has roughly 500,000 distinct CDR3 sequences, 20% to 25% seen once. The source was peripheral blood mononuclear cells (PBMCs), collected when the disease was refractory, from a patient treated with antithyroid drugs. The source is a female donor with Graves disease.

The table lists this clonotype with many counts. The chain recombines TRBV27 with TRBJ2-7; D is perhaps TRBD2 (6 bases). Germline V gene lookup returns CDR1 MNHEY and CDR2 SMNVEV (reference sequence). V lost 3 bases to trimming and J lost 4 bases, with 13 bases between them. The CDR3 consists of 14 residues. The CDR3 protein is CASSFASGRYEQYF. The CDR3 bases are TGTGCCAGCAGTTTCGCGTCAGGGAGGTACGAGCAGTACTTC.

The sample holds many counts of this clonotype. J is TRBJ2-5 and V is TRBV6-1; 8 bases are shared with TRBD2. Unmatched junction bases numbered 3, after V lost 4 bases and J lost 5 bases. The CDR3 spans 13 residues. Germline-derived CDR1 and CDR2 are MNHNS and SASEGT. The CDR3 DNA sequence: TGTGCCAGCAGTGGAGCGGGGGTGGAGACCCAGTACTTC. Translating gives CASSGAGVETQYF.

There are many counts of this clonotype. V gene TRBV6-1 combines with J gene TRBJ1-1, with D possibly TRBD1 on 5 matching bases. The CDR3 contains 15 residues. V shed 6 bases and J shed 1 base, with 15 bases lying between them. The germline V gene encodes CDR1 MNHNS and CDR2 SASEGT. This chain's CDR3 is CASRLVFRANTEAFF. The CDR3 coding sequence is TGTGCCAGCAGACTCGTATTCAGGGCGAACACTGAAGCTTTCTTT.

The table lists this clonotype with many counts. This sequence joins TRBV28 and TRBJ1-1, with D hard to call. Trimming pared 4 bases from V and 3 bases from J, leaving 12 bases between. Germline V lookup: CDR1 MDHEN, CDR2 SYDVKM. This CDR3 spans 14 amino acids. CDR3 nucleotides: TGTGCCAGCAGTTCCCCGCCAGGCGACACTGAAGCTTTCTTT. Protein: CASSSPPGDTEAFF.

The chain is built from TRBV7-8 and TRBJ2-4; possible D gene TRBD2, 7 bases. The ends were cut back, 5 bases at V and 0 bases at J, with 14 bases in the middle. Germline CDR1 SGHVS, CDR2 FQNEAQ. This CDR3 is built from 16 residues. DNA of the CDR3: TGTGCCAGCAGCAAAGGGGGGGGGGCAGCCAAAAACATTCAGTACTTC. It specifies CASSKGGGAAKNIQYF.

This clonotype came up many times. The V gene is TRBV19, the J gene TRBJ1-1; D perhaps matches TRBD1 (6 bases). CDR1 and CDR2 (germline): LNHDA, SQIVND (reference sequence). Trimming cost V 6 bases and J 7 bases, with 15 bases left between them. This CDR3 spans 13 amino acids. DNA for the CDR3: TGTGCCAGTAGGGGGACACCACCTTATGAAGCTTTCTTT. Protein: CASRGTPPYEAFF.

This clonotype has ten or more counts. The gene calls are TRBV6-5 and TRBJ1-2, with TRBD1 as a possible D gene (5 bases). Germline lookup yields CDR1 MNHEY and CDR2 SVGAGI. CDR3 size: 15 residues. The V and J ends lost 2 bases and 7 bases respectively, with 17 bases between them. The CDR3 reads CASSYQGSTIGGYTF. The CDR3 DNA reads as TGTGCCAGCAGTTACCAGGGATCGACAATCGGTGGCTACACCTTC.

This chain uses TRBV4-3 with TRBJ1-1; TRBD1 agrees at 8 bases. Germline V gene lookup returns CDR1 LGHNA and CDR2 YSLEER. The V gene end was trimmed by 4 bases and the J gene end by 3 bases; junction bases not matched to a gene: 10. CDR3 length equals 16 residues. The CDR3 reads CASSPVPGGADTEAFF. Here the CDR3 DNA reads TGCGCCAGCAGCCCGGTGCCAGGGGGCGCCGACACTGAAGCTTTCTTT.

This chain joins TRBV7-9 and TRBJ2-2, with 9 bases lining up with TRBD1. Germline CDR1 SEHNR, CDR2 FQNEAQ (reference sequence). With 5 bases clipped from V and 5 bases from J, the junction kept 6 bases outside the gene matches. This CDR3 is built from 15 residues. The CDR3 DNA sequence: TGTGCCAGCAGCGACTCCGGGACAGGGACCGGGGAGCTGTTTTTT. Amino acid sequence: CASSDSGTGTGELFF.

This clonotype was seen ten or more times. This rearrangement joins TRBV28 to TRBJ1-3; TRBD1 matches 8 bases. The J segment lost 3 bases and the V segment lost 2 bases, leaving 6 bases of the junction unmatched. The CDR3 loop spans 16 amino acids. Germline loops: CDR1 MDHEN, CDR2 SYDVKM. CDR3 sequence: CASSLDDRGGGNTIYF. CDR3 DNA: TGTGCCAGCAGTTTAGACGACAGGGGTGGTGGAAACACCATATATTTT.

This clonotype appeared many times. The genes are TRBV27 and TRBJ1-2; D remains ambiguous. Trimming cost V 6 bases and J 1 base, with 9 bases left between them. This CDR3 has 13 amino acids. Germline assignment: CDR1 MNHEY and CDR2 SMNVEV (reference sequence). CDR3 nucleotides: TGTGCCAGCAGGGACGGAATTAACTATGGCTACACCTTC. Protein: CASRDGINYGYTF.

The genes are TRBV6-1 and TRBJ2-3, with D uncertain. V lost 9 bases and J 4 bases, leaving 14 bases between the germline ends. Per the germline V gene, CDR1 is MNHNS and CDR2 is SASEGT. The CDR3 extends over 13 amino acids. This CDR3 is CASGPKMADTQYF. The DNA of the CDR3 is TGTGCCAGTGGTCCCAAGATGGCAGATACGCAGTATTTT.

This clonotype was picked up many times. The rearrangement links TRBV7-2 to TRBJ1-5, with TRBD1 as a possible D gene (6 bases). The V and J ends lost 1 base and 1 base respectively, with 8 bases between them. Germline lookup yields CDR1 SGHTA and CDR2 FQGNSA. This CDR3 has 15 residues. The CDR3 coding sequence is TGTGCCAGCAGCTTAGAGGGGGGCAGCAATCAGCCCCAGCATTTT. It yields the protein CASSLEGGSNQPQHF.

This clonotype was seen at least ten times. The chain employs TRBV11-2 and TRBJ1-2; D is undetermined. V was clipped by 3 bases and J by 4 bases, with 12 bases between them. The CDR3 consists of 14 residues. Germline V gene lookup returns CDR1 SGHAT and CDR2 FQNNGV. Written as DNA, the CDR3 is TGTGCCAGCAGCTTGGCAGAACCTCTCTATGGCTACACCTTC. It yields the protein CASSLAEPLYGYTF.

This clonotype has just one count. The J gene is TRBJ2-4, the V gene TRBV27, with D possibly being TRBD2 (6 bases). Germline CDR1 is MNHEY and CDR2 is SMNVEV (reference sequence). V lost 4 bases to trimming and J lost 6 bases, with 16 bases between them. CDR3 length: 15 amino acids. The CDR3 loop reads CASSSRLDTVNIQYF. The CDR3 DNA reads TGTGCCAGCAGTTCCAGACTAGACACGGTAAACATTCAGTACTTC.

This sequence joins TRBV30 and TRBJ1-1, with TRBD1 as a possible D gene (5 bases). CDR1 and CDR2 (germline): GTSNPN, SVGIG (reference sequence). The CDR3 totals 13 residues. V was cut by 4 bases and J by 1 base, with 10 bases left in between. The CDR3: CAWTRGANTEAFF. The CDR3 coding sequence is TGTGCCTGGACTAGGGGAGCGAACACTGAAGCTTTCTTT. Full variable domain (outside the CDR3, taken from reference TRBV30 and TRBJ1-1): SQTIHQWPATLVQPVGSPLSLECTVEGTSNPNLYWYRQAAGRGLQLLFYSVGIGQISSEVPQNLSASRPQDRQFILSSKKLLLSDSGFYLCAWTRGANTEAFFGQGTRLTVV.

There are many counts of this clonotype. This chain joins TRBV20-1 and TRBJ2-5, with D unresolved. V gave up 0 bases and J gave up 2 bases, with 10 bases separating them. CDR3 length equals 14 residues. The V gene's germline CDR1 is DFQATT and CDR2 SNEGSKA (reference sequence). This chain's CDR3 is CSARDLVLQETQYF. As DNA, the CDR3 is TGCAGTGCTAGAGATCTTGTCCTACAAGAGACCCAGTACTTC.

This clonotype was picked up many times. This sequence joins TRBV28 and TRBJ2-7; D might be TRBD1 (5 bases). CDR1 and CDR2 from the germline V gene are MDHEN and SYDVKM. The CDR3 extends over 14 amino acids. V was clipped by 7 bases and J by 6 bases, with 19 bases between them. In nucleotides, the CDR3 is TGTGCCAGCAACATAGGGGCCGGAGCTTCCGAGCAGTACTTC. This translates into CASNIGAGASEQYF.

This clonotype was recorded at least ten times. This chain uses TRBV28 with TRBJ2-7, with D possibly being TRBD2 (6 bases). The germline V gene has CDR1 MDHEN and CDR2 SYDVKM. The CDR3 totals 14 residues. V lost 6 bases and J 3 bases, leaving 15 bases between the germline ends. This CDR3 reads CASSYEEGRYEQYF. CDR3 bases: TGTGCCAGCAGCTACGAGGAGGGGCGCTACGAGCAGTACTTC.

Many counts were recorded for this clonotype. The chain combines TRBV11-2 with TRBJ1-2, with TRBD1 as a possible D gene (5 bases). The CDR3 has 11 residues. The germline gives CDR1 SGHAT, CDR2 FQNNGV. V was shortened by 3 bases and J by 8 bases, with 7 bases between the two germline ends. The CDR3 here is CASSFRDGYTF. The CDR3 region has the DNA TGTGCCAGCAGCTTTAGGGACGGCTACACCTTC.

V usage is TRBV7-9 and J usage is TRBJ2-7; 7 nucleotides match TRBD1. Per the germline V gene, CDR1 is SEHNR and CDR2 is FQNEAQ (reference sequence). J lost 0 bases, V lost 8 bases, and 10 bases had no gene match. This CDR3 is built from 15 residues. The CDR3 bases are TGTGCCAGCCGCACAGGGGTTATCTTCTCCTACGAGCAGTACTTC. It codes for CASRTGVIFSYEQYF.